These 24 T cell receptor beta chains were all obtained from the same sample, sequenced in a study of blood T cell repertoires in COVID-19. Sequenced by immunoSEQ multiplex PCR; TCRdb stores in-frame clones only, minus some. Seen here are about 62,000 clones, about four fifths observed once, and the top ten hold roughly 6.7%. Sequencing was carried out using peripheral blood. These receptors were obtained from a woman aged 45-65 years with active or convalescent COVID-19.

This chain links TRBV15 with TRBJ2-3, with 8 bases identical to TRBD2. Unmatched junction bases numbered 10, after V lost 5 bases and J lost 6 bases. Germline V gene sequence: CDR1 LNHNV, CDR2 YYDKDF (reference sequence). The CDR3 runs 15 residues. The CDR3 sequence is CATSFQLAAGDTQYF. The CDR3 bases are TGTGCCACCAGCTTCCAACTAGCGGCTGGCGATACGCAGTATTTT.

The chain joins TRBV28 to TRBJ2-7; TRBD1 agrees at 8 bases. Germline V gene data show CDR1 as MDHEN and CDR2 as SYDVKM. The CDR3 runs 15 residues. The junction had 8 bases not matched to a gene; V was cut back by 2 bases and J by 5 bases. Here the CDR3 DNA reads TGTGCCAGCAGTTTACTAGGACAGGGTTTGGACGAGCAGTACTTC. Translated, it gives CASSLLGQGLDEQYF.

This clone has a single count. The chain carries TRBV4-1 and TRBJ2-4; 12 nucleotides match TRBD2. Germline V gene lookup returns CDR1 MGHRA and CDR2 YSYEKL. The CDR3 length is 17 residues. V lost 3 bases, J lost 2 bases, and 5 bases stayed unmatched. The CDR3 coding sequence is TGCGCCAGCAGCCAGCCGACTAGCGGGAGATCCAAAAACATTCAGTACTTC. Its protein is CASSQPTSGRSKNIQYF.

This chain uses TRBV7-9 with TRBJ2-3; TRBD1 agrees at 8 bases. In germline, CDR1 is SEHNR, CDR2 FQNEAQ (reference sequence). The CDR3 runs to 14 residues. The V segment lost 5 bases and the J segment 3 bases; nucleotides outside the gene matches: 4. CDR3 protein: CASSRTGKTDTQYF. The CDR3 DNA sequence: TGTGCCAGCAGCCGGACAGGGAAAACAGATACGCAGTATTTT.

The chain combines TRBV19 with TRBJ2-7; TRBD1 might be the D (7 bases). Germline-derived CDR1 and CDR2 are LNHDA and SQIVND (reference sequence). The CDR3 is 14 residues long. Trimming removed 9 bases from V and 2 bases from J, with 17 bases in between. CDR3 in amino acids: CASKDRVAAYEQYF. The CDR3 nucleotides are TGTGCCAGCAAAGACAGGGTAGCGGCCTACGAGCAGTACTTC.

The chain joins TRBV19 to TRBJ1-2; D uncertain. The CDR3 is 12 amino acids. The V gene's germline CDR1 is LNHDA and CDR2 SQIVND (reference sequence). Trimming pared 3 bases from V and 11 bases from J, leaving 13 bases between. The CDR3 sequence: CASSIGLVVYTF. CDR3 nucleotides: TGTGCCAGTAGTATTGGGCTTGTGGTATACACCTTC.

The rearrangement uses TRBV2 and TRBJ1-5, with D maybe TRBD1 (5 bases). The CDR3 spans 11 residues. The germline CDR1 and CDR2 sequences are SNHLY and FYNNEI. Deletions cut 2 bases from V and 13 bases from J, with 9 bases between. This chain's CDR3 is CASSEIQGQHF. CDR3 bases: TGTGCCAGCAGTGAAATCCAGGGACAGCATTTT.

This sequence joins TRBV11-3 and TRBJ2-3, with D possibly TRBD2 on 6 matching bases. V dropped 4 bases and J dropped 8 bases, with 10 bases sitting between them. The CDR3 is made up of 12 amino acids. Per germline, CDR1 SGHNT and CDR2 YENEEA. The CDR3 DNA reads TGTGCCAGCAGCTCCTCTAGCGCTACGCAGTATTTT. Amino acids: CASSSSSATQYF.

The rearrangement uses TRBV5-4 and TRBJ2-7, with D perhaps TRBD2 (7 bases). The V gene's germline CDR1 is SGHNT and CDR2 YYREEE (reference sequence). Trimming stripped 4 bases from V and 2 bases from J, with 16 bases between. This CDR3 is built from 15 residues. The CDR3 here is CASSPGGREAYEQYF. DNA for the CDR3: TGTGCCAGCAGCCCGGGGGGCAGAGAAGCCTACGAGCAGTACTTC.

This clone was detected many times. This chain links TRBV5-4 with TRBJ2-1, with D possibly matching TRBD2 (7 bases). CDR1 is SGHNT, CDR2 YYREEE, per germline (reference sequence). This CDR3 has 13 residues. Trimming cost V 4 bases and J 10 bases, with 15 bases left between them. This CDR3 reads CASSVTGGREQFF. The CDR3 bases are TGTGCCAGCAGCGTGACGGGGGGCAGGGAGCAGTTCTTC.

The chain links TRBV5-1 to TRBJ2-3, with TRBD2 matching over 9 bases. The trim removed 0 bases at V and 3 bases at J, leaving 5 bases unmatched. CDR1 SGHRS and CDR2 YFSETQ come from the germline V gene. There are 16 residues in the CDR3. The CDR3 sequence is CASSLVSGSGTDTQYF. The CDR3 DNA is TGCGCCAGCAGCTTGGTTAGCGGGAGTGGGACAGATACGCAGTATTTT.

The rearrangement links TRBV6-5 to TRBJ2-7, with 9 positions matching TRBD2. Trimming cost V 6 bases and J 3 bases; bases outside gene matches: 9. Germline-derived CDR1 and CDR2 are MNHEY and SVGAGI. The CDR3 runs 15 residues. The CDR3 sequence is CASSSLAGLGYEQYF. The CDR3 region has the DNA TGTGCCAGCAGCTCACTAGCGGGTCTCGGCTACGAGCAGTACTTC.

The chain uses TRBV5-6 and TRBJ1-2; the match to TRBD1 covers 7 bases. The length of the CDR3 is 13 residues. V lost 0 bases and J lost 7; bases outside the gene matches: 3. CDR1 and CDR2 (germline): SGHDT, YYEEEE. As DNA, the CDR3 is TGTGCCAGCAGCTTGGAGGGGGCGGGTGGCTACACCTTC. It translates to CASSLEGAGGYTF.

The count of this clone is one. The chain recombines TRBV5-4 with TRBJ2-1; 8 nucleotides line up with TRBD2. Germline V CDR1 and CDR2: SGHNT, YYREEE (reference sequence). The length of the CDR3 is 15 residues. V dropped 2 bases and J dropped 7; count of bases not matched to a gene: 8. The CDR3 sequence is CASSFGREVWNEQFF. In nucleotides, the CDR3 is TGTGCCAGCAGCTTCGGGCGGGAGGTCTGGAATGAGCAGTTCTTC.

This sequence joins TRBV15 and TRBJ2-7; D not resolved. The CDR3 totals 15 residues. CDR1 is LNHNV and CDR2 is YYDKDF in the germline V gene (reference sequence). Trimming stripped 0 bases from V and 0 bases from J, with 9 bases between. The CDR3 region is CATSRDRRSSYEQYF. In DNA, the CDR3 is TGTGCCACCAGCAGAGATCGGCGGAGCTCCTACGAGCAGTACTTC.

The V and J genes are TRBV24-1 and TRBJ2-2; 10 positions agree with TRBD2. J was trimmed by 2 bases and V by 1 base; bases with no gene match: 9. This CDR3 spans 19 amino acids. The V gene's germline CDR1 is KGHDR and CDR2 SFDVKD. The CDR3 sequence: CATSDFRLSGRDNTGELFF. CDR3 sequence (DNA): TGTGCCACCAGTGATTTCCGATTGAGCGGGAGGGATAACACCGGGGAGCTGTTTTTT.

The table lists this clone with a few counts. In DNA, the CDR3 is TGTGCCTGGAGTGGATCGGCAGGGGCCCTGAACACTGAAGCTTTCTTT. Its translation is CAWSGSAGALNTEAFF. The chain carries TRBV30 and TRBJ1-1, with D perhaps TRBD1 (6 bases). Germline lookup yields CDR1 GTSNPN and CDR2 SVGIG (reference sequence). CDR3 length: 16 amino acids. Between the trimmed V and J ends, which lost 1 base and 0 bases, there was a span of 15 bases.

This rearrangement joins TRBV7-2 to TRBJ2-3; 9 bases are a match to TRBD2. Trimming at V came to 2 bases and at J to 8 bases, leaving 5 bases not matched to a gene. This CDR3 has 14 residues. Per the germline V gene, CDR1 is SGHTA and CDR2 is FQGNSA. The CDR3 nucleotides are TGTGCCAGCAGCTTAACTAGAGCGGGGGGTACGCAGTATTTT. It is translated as CASSLTRAGGTQYF.

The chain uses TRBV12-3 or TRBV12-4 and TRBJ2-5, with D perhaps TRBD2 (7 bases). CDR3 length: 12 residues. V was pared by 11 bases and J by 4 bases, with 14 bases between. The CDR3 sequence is CAVGGGRETQYF. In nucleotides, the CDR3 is TGTGCCGTAGGGGGGGGGAGAGAGACCCAGTACTTC.

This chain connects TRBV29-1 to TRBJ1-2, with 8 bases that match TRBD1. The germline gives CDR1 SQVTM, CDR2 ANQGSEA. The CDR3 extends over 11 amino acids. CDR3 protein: CSLDRVDGYTF. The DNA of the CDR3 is TGCAGTCTGGACAGGGTGGATGGCTACACCTTC. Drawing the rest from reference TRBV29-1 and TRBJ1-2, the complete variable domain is SAVISQKPSRDICQRGTSLTIQCQVDSQVTMMFWYRQQPGQSLTLIATANQGSEATYESGFVIDKFPISRPNLTFSTLTVSNMSPEDSSIYLCSLDRVDGYTFGSGTRLTVV.

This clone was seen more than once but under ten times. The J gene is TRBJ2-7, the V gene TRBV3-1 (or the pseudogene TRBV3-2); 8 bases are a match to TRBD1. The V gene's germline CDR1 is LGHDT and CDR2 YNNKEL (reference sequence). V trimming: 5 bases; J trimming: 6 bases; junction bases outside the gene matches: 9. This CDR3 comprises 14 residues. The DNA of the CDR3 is TGTGCCAGCAGCTCGCGGACAGGGACGGGCGAGCAGTACTTC. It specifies CASSSRTGTGEQYF.

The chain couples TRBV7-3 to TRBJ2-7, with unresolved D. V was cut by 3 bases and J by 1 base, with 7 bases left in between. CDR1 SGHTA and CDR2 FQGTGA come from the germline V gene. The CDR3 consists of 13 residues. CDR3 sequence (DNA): TGTGCCAGCAGCTTGGCGGCTTCCTACGAGCAGTACTTC. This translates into CASSLAASYEQYF.

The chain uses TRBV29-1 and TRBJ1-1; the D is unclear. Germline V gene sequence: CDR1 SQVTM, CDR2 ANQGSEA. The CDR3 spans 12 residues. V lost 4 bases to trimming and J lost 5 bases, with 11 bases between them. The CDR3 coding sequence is TGCAGCGTTGTGAGCGGCCGAACTGAAGCTTTCTTT. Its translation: CSVVSGRTEAFF.

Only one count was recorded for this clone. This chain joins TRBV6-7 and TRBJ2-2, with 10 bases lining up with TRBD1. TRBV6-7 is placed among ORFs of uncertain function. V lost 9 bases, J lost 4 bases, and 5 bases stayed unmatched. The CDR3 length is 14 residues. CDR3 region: CARRGQGTTGELFF. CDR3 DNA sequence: TGTGCCAGGAGGGGACAGGGGACCACCGGGGAGCTGTTTTTT.